This section outlines one T cell receptor beta chain sequence together with its context. Its antigen is still unknown. As for treatment: some 20 received Ad26.COV2.S at low or high dose, single or two shots; about 5 received placebo; per-sample allocation not given. After the first vaccine or placebo injection, samples were drawn on day 63. An adult aged 18-55 years in Boston served as the donor. The CDR3 sequence is 16 residues long. Germline V gene data show CDR1 as SGHTA and CDR2 as FQGNSA. The trim removed 1 base at V and 7 bases at J, leaving 10 bases unmatched. Assay used: immunoSEQ multiplex PCR; TCRdb lists only in-frame clones, some missing. The table records 350,000 to 550,000 clones, roughly 87% of them present only once. The data were obtained in a study of Ad26.COV2.S vaccination and SARS-CoV-2 variants. Across the whole study: As a participant in COV1001, the donor was in the Ad26.COV2.S trial arm.

General study findings and limits: Among vaccine recipients, spike-specific TCR breadth exceeded that of placebo recipients. The analyses of TCR breadth and depth may have understated the size of total T cell responses.

The source was peripheral blood, collected in a trial of Ad26.COV2.S vaccine versus placebo. The chain carries TRBV7-2 and TRBJ2-1; 7 bases align to TRBD2. The source is a person aged 18-60 years who received the Ad26.COV2.S COVID-19 vaccine or a placebo. The CDR3 DNA follows: TGTGCCAGCAGCTTAGTCGGGACTATAGCTTCTAATGAGCAGTTCTTC. Translated: CASSLVGTIASNEQFF.